The 27 T cell receptor beta chains in this list originate from one sample, sequenced in a study of human T cells and chemical hapten exposure. Whole blood, unfractionated, served as the material for total RNA extraction. TCRdb used MiXCR to reprocess the 5' RACE reads, holding one entry per CDR3 protein. The sample records around 80,000 distinct CDR3 sequences, approximately 16% being singletons. These TCRs come from a female donor in good health.

This clonotype has a handful of counts. The genes are TRBV12-3 or TRBV12-4 and TRBJ1-1; D not resolved. The CDR3 is 12 residues long. V lost 5 bases and J lost 5, with 9 bases in between. This chain's CDR3 is CASSPRATEAFF. CDR3 bases: TGTGCCAGCAGTCCCCGGGCGACTGAAGCTTTCTTT.

The J gene is TRBJ2-1, the V gene TRBV30; D ambiguous. This CDR3 contains 14 residues. The V gene's germline CDR1 is GTSNPN and CDR2 SVGIG (reference sequence). V was trimmed by 2 bases and J by 0 bases, leaving 8 bases between them. The CDR3 sequence: CAWSREVSYNEQFF. CDR3 DNA sequence: TGTGCCTGGAGTCGAGAAGTCTCCTACAATGAGCAGTTCTTC.

In this sample, this clonotype turned up a few times. The V gene is TRBV4-3, the J gene TRBJ2-3, with D perhaps matching TRBD2 (5 bases). The V gene's germline CDR1 is LGHNA and CDR2 YSLEER. Trimming removed 4 bases at V and 2 bases at J, with 10 bases between. This CDR3 region has 14 residues. The CDR3 nucleotides are TGCGCCAGCAGCCGGCTAGCCTACACAGATACGCAGTATTTT. It encodes CASSRLAYTDTQYF.

This rearrangement joins TRBV6-6 to TRBJ1-5; D possibly corresponds to TRBD1 (5 bases). CDR3 size: 15 residues. Per germline, CDR1 MNHNY and CDR2 SVGAGI (reference sequence). The V end lost 7 bases, the J end lost 3 bases, and 16 bases lay between the germline ends. CDR3 loop: CASTPGGANNQPQHF. DNA for the CDR3: TGTGCCAGCACTCCAGGAGGGGCAAACAATCAGCCCCAGCATTTT.

The table lists this clonotype with a few counts. The DNA for the CDR3 is TGTGCCAGCAGCTTGTTCCGCAGCTACGAGCAGTACTTC. The encoded protein is CASSLFRSYEQYF. The chain recombines TRBV5-6 with TRBJ2-7; no clear D gene. Trimming shortened V by 1 base and J by 3 bases, and 8 bases separated the two germline ends. From germline, CDR1 is SGHDT and CDR2 YYEEEE. The CDR3 is 13 amino acids.

The rearrangement links TRBV5-1 to TRBJ2-1; 10 bases map to TRBD2. Per germline, CDR1 SGHRS and CDR2 YFSETQ. Trimming at V came to 1 base and at J to 6 bases, leaving 4 bases not matched to a gene. CDR3 length: 15 amino acids. The CDR3 reads CASSLKASGSNEQFF. For the CDR3, the DNA is TGCGCCAGCAGCTTGAAGGCTAGCGGGAGCAATGAGCAGTTCTTC.

This clonotype came up a few times. The chain has TRBV20-1 and TRBJ1-2, with D possibly TRBD1 on 5 matching bases. V lost 5 bases and J lost 4, with 11 bases in between. The CDR3 totals 12 residues. Germline CDR1 DFQATT, CDR2 SNEGSKA (reference sequence). CDR3 nucleotide sequence: TGCAGTGCTCGACAGCCTGGCTATGGCTACACCTTC. Translating it yields CSARQPGYGYTF.

The chain couples TRBV5-1 to TRBJ1-1, with D perhaps TRBD1 (5 bases). The CDR3 runs 13 residues. From germline, CDR1 is SGHRS and CDR2 YFSETQ. V was trimmed by 2 bases and J by 3 bases, leaving 8 bases between them. CDR3 DNA: TGCGCCAGCAGCTTCGAACAGGACACTGAAGCTTTCTTT. Its translation is CASSFEQDTEAFF.

This clonotype was counted only a few times. The chain employs TRBV12-3 or TRBV12-4 and TRBJ1-2, with a tentative D call TRBD1 (6 bases). Trimming left V 7 bases short and J 4 bases short, with 13 bases between. This CDR3 region has 13 residues. The CDR3, as DNA: TGTGCCAGCACCCCAACAGGGATCTATGGCTACACCTTC. Its translation: CASTPTGIYGYTF.

The V gene is TRBV2, the J gene TRBJ1-4; D is perhaps TRBD1 (5 bases). The ends were cut back, 6 bases at V and 1 base at J, with 18 bases in the middle. Germline values: CDR1 SNHLY, CDR2 FYNNEI. The CDR3 runs to 17 residues. The CDR3 DNA reads TGTGCCAGCAGCCCTCTGGATGGGGGAGAAACTAATGAAAAACTGTTTTTT. This encodes CASSPLDGGETNEKLFF.

The rearrangement uses TRBV2 and TRBJ1-6; D unclear. This CDR3 is built from 14 residues. The germline V gene has CDR1 SNHLY and CDR2 FYNNEI. V gave up 6 bases and J gave up 9 bases, with 15 bases separating them. The CDR3 region is CASSPAGGFSPLHF. The CDR3 DNA is TGTGCCAGCAGCCCGGCAGGCGGTTTTTCACCCCTCCACTTT.

The chain uses TRBV6-5 and TRBJ1-2, with TRBD1 as a possible D gene (6 bases). CDR1 is MNHEY, CDR2 SVGAGI, per germline. The CDR3 spans 15 residues. V was pared by 0 bases and J by 4 bases, with 12 bases between. In DNA form, the CDR3 reads TGTGCCAGCAGTTACTCCCCGGGGGCAACCTATGGCTACACCTTC. It encodes CASSYSPGATYGYTF.

This clonotype appeared a few times. The V call is TRBV6-1, the J call TRBJ2-1; TRBD2 agrees at 10 bases. There are 15 residues in the CDR3. The J segment lost 8 bases and the V segment lost 6 bases, leaving 10 bases of the junction unmatched. CDR1 is MNHNS and CDR2 is SASEGT in the germline V gene. As DNA, the CDR3 is TGTGCCAGCAGGAGCGGGAGGGCCCTCGTGGATGAGCAGTTCTTC. Its protein product is CASRSGRALVDEQFF.

This clonotype was observed at least ten times. This sequence joins TRBV5-1 and TRBJ1-2; 8 bases are a match to TRBD1. V gave up 0 bases and J gave up 4 bases; unmatched junction bases: 2. CDR1 is SGHRS and CDR2 is YFSETQ in the germline V gene. The CDR3 contains 14 residues. In DNA form, the CDR3 reads TGCGCCAGCAGCTTGGGGACAGGGAGCTATGGCTACACCTTC. Translating gives CASSLGTGSYGYTF.

The chain links TRBV6-5 to TRBJ1-4; 8 nucleotides line up with TRBD1. This CDR3 spans 15 amino acids. Trimming took 4 bases from V and 7 from J; bases not matched to a gene: 8. From germline, CDR1 is MNHEY and CDR2 SVGAGI. The CDR3 DNA sequence: TGTGCCAGCAGTTCGGACAGGGATGAAGGTGAAAAACTGTTTTTT. Encoded protein: CASSSDRDEGEKLFF.

The chain uses TRBV14 and TRBJ1-2, with 7 bases that match TRBD1. The V and J ends lost 9 bases and 2 bases, in that order; junction bases with no gene match: 9. CDR3 length: 14 amino acids. CDR1 and CDR2 from the germline V gene are SGHDN and FVKESK. This chain's CDR3 is CASEGTGDNYGYTF. Written as DNA, the CDR3 is TGTGCCAGTGAAGGTACAGGGGACAACTATGGCTACACCTTC.

The chain combines TRBV6-2 or TRBV6-3 with TRBJ1-5; D gene ambiguous. There are 11 residues in the CDR3. V was shortened by 6 bases and J by 8 bases, with 8 bases between the two germline ends. The germline gives CDR1 MNHEY, CDR2 SVGEGT. The CDR3: CASSNGEPQHF. In DNA form, the CDR3 reads TGTGCCAGCAGCAACGGAGAGCCCCAGCATTTT.

The chain couples TRBV6-6 to TRBJ1-5, with 9 bases matching TRBD1. With 7 bases clipped from V and 0 bases from J, the junction kept 10 bases outside the gene matches. Germline V CDR1 and CDR2: MNHNY, SVGAGI (reference sequence). CDR3 length: 17 amino acids. The CDR3 DNA reads as TGTGCCAGCAACCGGGACAGGGACCTGTATAGCAATCAGCCCCAGCATTTT. This translates into CASNRDRDLYSNQPQHF.

The genes are TRBV20-1 and TRBJ2-7, with TRBD1 matching 7 bases. Germline CDR1 reads DFQATT; CDR2 reads SNEGSKA (reference sequence). This CDR3 is built from 15 residues. The V segment lost 4 bases and the J segment 6 bases; nucleotides outside the gene matches: 15. CDR3 residues: CSANRQGSLIAEQYF. The CDR3 DNA follows: TGCAGTGCTAACAGACAGGGATCCTTAATTGCCGAGCAGTACTTC.

Here the CDR3 DNA reads TGCAGCGTCGCCCCGGGACAGACCACAGATACGCAGTATTTT. Translation: CSVAPGQTTDTQYF. The chain carries TRBV29-1 and TRBJ2-3; TRBD1 matches 7 bases. This CDR3 is 14 amino acids long. Germline values: CDR1 SQVTM, CDR2 ANQGSEA. With V trimmed by 6 bases and J by 2 bases, 8 bases remained unmatched.

The V and J genes are TRBV5-1 and TRBJ1-4; D ambiguous. Germline V gene sequence: CDR1 SGHRS, CDR2 YFSETQ. Trimming pared 0 bases from V and 1 base from J, leaving 10 bases between. CDR3 length: 16 amino acids. The CDR3 is CASSLGVLGTNEKLFF. For the CDR3, the DNA is TGCGCCAGCAGCTTGGGGGTTCTGGGAACTAATGAAAAACTGTTTTTT.

This clonotype was recorded at least ten times. This sequence joins TRBV20-1 and TRBJ2-7; no firm D call. V lost 5 bases and J lost 0, with 11 bases in between. This CDR3 contains 13 residues. Germline CDR1 DFQATT, CDR2 SNEGSKA (reference sequence). The CDR3 sequence is CSADNGLSYEQYF. For the CDR3, the DNA is TGCAGTGCTGATAACGGCCTCTCCTACGAGCAGTACTTC.

This clonotype was detected only a few times. V gene TRBV6-2 or TRBV6-3 combines with J gene TRBJ1-2; D is ambiguous. Trimming stripped 7 bases from V and 3 bases from J, with 12 bases between. Germline CDR1 MNHEY, CDR2 SVGEGT. The CDR3 loop spans 13 amino acids. The CDR3 is CASTTQKHYGYTF. DNA for the CDR3: TGTGCCAGCACAACCCAGAAGCACTATGGCTACACCTTC.

There are many counts of this clonotype. V gene TRBV5-1 combines with J gene TRBJ1-5; D is ambiguous. V shed 0 bases and J shed 5 bases, with 9 bases lying between them. CDR3 length equals 14 residues. Germline-derived CDR1 and CDR2 are SGHRS and YFSETQ. CDR3 sequence (DNA): TGCGCCAGCAGCTTGGGCGGGGTCGATCAGCCCCAGCATTTT. Protein sequence: CASSLGGVDQPQHF.

This clonotype was seen only a few times. The chain links TRBV6-1 to TRBJ1-1; 7 bases line up with TRBD1. The ends lost 6 bases at V and 8 bases at J; junction bases unmatched: 6. This CDR3 has 12 amino acids. Germline V gene lookup returns CDR1 MNHNS and CDR2 SASEGT. The CDR3 here is CASSRDRLEAFF. The CDR3 nucleotides are TGTGCCAGCAGCCGGGACAGATTGGAAGCTTTCTTT.

J is TRBJ2-7 and V is TRBV28, with D unresolved. CDR3 length equals 14 residues. The germline V and J ends were trimmed by 3 bases and 3 bases, with 12 bases remaining between them. Germline values: CDR1 MDHEN, CDR2 SYDVKM. For the CDR3, the DNA is TGTGCCAGCAGTTTCGGCGTGCTGAGCTACGAGCAGTACTTC. Protein product: CASSFGVLSYEQYF.

The chain employs TRBV20-1 and TRBJ2-2, with 12 bases fitting TRBD2. With V trimmed by 5 bases and J by 5 bases, 12 bases remained unmatched. The CDR3 covers 17 residues. Germline CDR1 is DFQATT and CDR2 is SNEGSKA (reference sequence). Here the CDR3 reads CSALSSGRGQGTGELFF. The CDR3 nucleotides read TGCAGTGCTCTCTCTAGCGGGAGGGGCCAGGGAACCGGGGAGCTGTTTTTT.